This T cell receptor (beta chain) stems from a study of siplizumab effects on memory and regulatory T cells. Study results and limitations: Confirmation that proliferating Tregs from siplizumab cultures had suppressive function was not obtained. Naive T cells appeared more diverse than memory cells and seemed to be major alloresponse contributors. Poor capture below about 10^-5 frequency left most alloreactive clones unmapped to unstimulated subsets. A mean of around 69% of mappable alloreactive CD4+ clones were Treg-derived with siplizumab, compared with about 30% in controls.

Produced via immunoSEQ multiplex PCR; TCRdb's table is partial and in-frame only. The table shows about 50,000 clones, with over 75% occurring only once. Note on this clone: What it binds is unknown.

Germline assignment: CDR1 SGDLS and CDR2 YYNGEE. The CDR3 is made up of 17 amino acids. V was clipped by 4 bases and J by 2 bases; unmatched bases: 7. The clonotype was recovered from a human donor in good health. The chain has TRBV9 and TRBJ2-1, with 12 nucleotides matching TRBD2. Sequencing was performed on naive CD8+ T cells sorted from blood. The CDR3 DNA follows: TGTGCCAGCAGCCTCGCTAGCGGGAGGGCCGCCTACAATGAGCAGTTCTTC. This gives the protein CASSLASGRAAYNEQFF. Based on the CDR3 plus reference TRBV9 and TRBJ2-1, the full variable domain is DSGVTQTPKHLITATGQRVTLRCSPRSGDLSVYWYQQSLDQGLQFLIQYYNGEERAKGNILERFSAQQFPDLHSELNLSSLELGDSALYFCASSLASGRAAYNEQFFGPGTRLTVL.